This entry is about one T cell receptor beta chain. Its matching antigen is unknown. Sequencing used immunoSEQ version 4 in survey mode. Clones were sequenced by immunoSEQ multiplex PCR, and TCRdb holds only the in-frame ones, with some missing. Here the sample spans approximately 32,000 clones, roughly 82% being singletons. This sample stems from a study of persistence of HIV-infected CD4 T cells. Findings and caveats of the study: The rare CMV-responding cells with HIV-1 proviruses were not separately TCR-sequenced. Degenerate expanded CDR3beta sequences were enriched among CMV- and Gag-responding cells.

The CDR3 has 14 residues. Trimming took 1 base from V and 4 from J, leaving 8 bases between them. Looked up from germline, CDR1 is LGHDT and CDR2 is YNNKEL (reference sequence). Overlapping HIV-1 Gag 15-mer peptides at approximately 1 ug per peptide per mL were used. Memory cells lacking CD40L and CD69 with high CD45RO were sorted. Donors were HIV-1-infected adults who began suppressive ART during chronic infection. Donors had undetectable plasma HIV-1 RNA, under 50 copies/mL, for 4+ years. The sequencing here drew on CD4+ T cells sorted from PBMCs after roughly 19-hour stimulation, taken from a patient who received antiretroviral therapy. The TCR originated in an adult woman with HIV who was CMV-seropositive. The rearrangement joins TRBV3-1 (or the pseudogene TRBV3-2) to TRBJ2-1; D perhaps matches TRBD2 (6 bases). CDR3 residues: CASSQGAGYNEQFF. The CDR3 DNA is TGTGCCAGCAGCCAAGGTGCGGGGTACAATGAGCAGTTCTTC.